This T cell receptor (beta chain) was captured by sequencing in a study of cytomegalovirus exposure and HLA in healthy donors. Notes on the study in general: Fewer N-insertions than the approximately 700-donor mean were reportedly shown by an Asian-associated ancestry cluster in a later analysis.

J was trimmed by 5 bases and V by 6 bases; bases with no gene match: 6. Germline CDR1 reads MNHEY; CDR2 reads SVGAGI. The CDR3 contains 14 residues. Primers for the PCR totalled 60 Vbeta and 13 Jbeta. Measured with immunoSEQ multiplex PCR; TCRdb has only the in-frame clones, and not every one. The sample consists of some 130,000 clones, more than 65% of them appearing once. Only a few counts were recorded for this clone. Its antigen is not known. The receptor was derived from an older woman in good health and CMV-seropositive. The rearrangement uses TRBV6-5 and TRBJ2-7, with TRBD2 identical over 11 bases. Sequences were obtained from PBMCs. The CDR3 sequence is CASSRSGGADEQYF. CDR3 DNA sequence: TGTGCCAGCAGCCGTAGCGGGGGGGCGGACGAGCAGTACTTC.